This TCR beta chain is from a study of CD8 T cells in Susac syndrome. Study-level results: As the study acknowledged, the number of individuals who were part of its TCR sequencing and HLA analysis was relatively small.

With random hexamers, reverse transcription was performed on about 0.5 to 1 ug of RNA. TCRdb re-called the immunoSEQ multiplex PCR reads with MiXCR, one entry per CDR3 protein. Here the sample spans 100,000 or so distinct CDR3 sequences, around 90% being singletons. Sequencing of TCR beta drew on CD8+ and CD4+ T cells from blood. Controls were drawn from healthy donors and were matched for age and sex. CDR1 and CDR2 (germline): SGHTA, FQGNSA. With 11 bases clipped from V and 15 bases from J, the junction kept 9 bases outside the gene matches. This CDR3 region has 10 residues. Note on this clonotype: Its antigen is still unknown.

The sequenced sample was CD8+ T cells from PBMCs. This chain connects TRBV7-2 to TRBJ2-1; 8 positions match TRBD1. The receptor's source is a human donor in good health. DNA for the CDR3: TGTGCCGTTTGGACAGGGCCCAGGTTCTTC. Its translation: CAVWTGPRFF.